This T cell receptor beta chain stems from a study of early T cells in non-severe SARS-CoV-2 infection. TCRdb redid the calling of the 5' RACE reads with MiXCR, one entry per CDR3 protein. Altogether 40,000 to 45,000 distinct CDR3 sequences are present, approximately 6.2% being singletons, with the ten largest covering around 21%. The germline V gene encodes CDR1 SEHNR and CDR2 FQNEAQ (reference sequence). The CDR3 is 14 amino acids. The trim removed 5 bases at V and 5 bases at J, leaving 7 bases unmatched. This clonotype was seen repeatedly, ten times or more. This chain joins TRBV7-9 and TRBJ2-7; TRBD1 matches at 9 bases. The source material was whole blood, sampled at baseline. This sequence originates from an adult who was a healthcare worker with PCR-confirmed SARS-CoV-2 infection or an uninfected control (not recorded which). CDR3 amino acids: CASSPGQGWNEQYF. As DNA, the CDR3 is TGTGCCAGCAGCCCTGGACAGGGGTGGAACGAGCAGTACTTC.